This passage covers 22 T cell receptor beta chains from one sample sequenced in a study of vaccination effects on CD4 cells after COVID-19. Their antigens are not known. ViraFEST expansion of antigen-specific CD4+ T cells with viral peptide pools preceded sequencing. Isolation of CD4+ T cells took place after 10 days of culture. PCR showed that the person got SARS-CoV-2 infection at some point between March and December 2020. Produced via immunoSEQ multiplex PCR; TCRdb's table is partial and in-frame only. The sample holds 40,000 to 50,000 clones, 75% seen once. Here the sequenced sample was CD4+ T cells from PBMCs cultured with a peptide pool, taken before COVID-19 vaccination. Receptors were obtained from a human donor who had a prior SARS-CoV-2 infection.

The CDR3 DNA is TGTGCCAGCAGTTACGGGACGACAGGGAACTATGGCTACACCTTC. Translation gives CASSYGTTGNYGYTF. V and J are TRBV6-5 and TRBJ1-2, with 7 bases that match TRBD1. V lost 2 bases and J lost 2; bases outside the gene matches: 5. The CDR3 loop spans 15 amino acids. Germline values: CDR1 MNHEY, CDR2 SVGAGI.

The chain is built from TRBV3-1 (or the pseudogene TRBV3-2) and TRBJ2-5; the match to TRBD1 covers 11 bases. This CDR3 contains 19 residues. Trimming cost V 0 bases and J 5 bases; bases outside gene matches: 14. Germline V gene data show CDR1 as LGHDT and CDR2 as YNNKEL (reference sequence). The CDR3 reads CASSQDGGSGQGALETQYF. The CDR3 DNA follows: TGTGCCAGCAGCCAAGATGGGGGTTCAGGACAGGGGGCTTTGGAGACCCAGTACTTC.

The chain uses TRBV4-1 and TRBJ2-2; 9 bases line up with TRBD1. CDR1 MGHRA and CDR2 YSYEKL come from the germline V gene. The CDR3 is 17 residues long. Unmatched junction bases numbered 6, after V lost 4 bases and J lost 0 bases. The chain's CDR3 is CASSPHGQGSNTGELFF. The CDR3 DNA reads as TGCGCCAGCAGCCCACATGGACAGGGGTCGAACACCGGGGAGCTGTTTTTT.

The chain joins TRBV27 to TRBJ2-6, with unresolved D. This CDR3 region has 19 residues. Germline values: CDR1 MNHEY, CDR2 SMNVEV (reference sequence). Trimming pared 8 bases from V and 0 bases from J, leaving 23 bases between. CDR3 region: CASRPEGPSYNSGANVLTF. The CDR3 DNA reads TGTGCCAGCCGCCCCGAAGGACCAAGCTATAACTCTGGGGCCAACGTCCTGACTTTC.

The V gene is TRBV28, the J gene TRBJ2-2; D uncertain. Germline V gene lookup returns CDR1 MDHEN and CDR2 SYDVKM. Trimming removed 2 bases at V and 4 bases at J, with 8 bases between. The length of the CDR3 is 14 residues. The CDR3, as DNA: TGTGCCAGCAGTTTAAGGCTGGGCACCGGGGAGCTGTTTTTT. This gives the protein CASSLRLGTGELFF.

The chain has TRBV9 and TRBJ2-5, with TRBD2 identical over 11 bases. In germline, CDR1 is SGDLS, CDR2 YYNGEE. After removal of 0 bases from V and 2 bases from J, the junction contained 3 bases not matched to a gene. The CDR3 has 16 amino acids. The CDR3 loop reads CASSVGASGGQETQYF. The DNA for the CDR3 is TGTGCCAGCAGCGTAGGAGCTAGCGGGGGGCAAGAGACCCAGTACTTC.

The chain employs TRBV5-1 and TRBJ2-1, with 10 bases lining up with TRBD2. The CDR3 runs to 15 residues. V shed 2 bases, J shed 8 bases, and the junction held 7 bases outside the gene matches. Germline CDR1 and CDR2: SGHRS and YFSETQ. In nucleotides, the CDR3 is TGCGCCAGCAGCTTCCGACTAGCGGGCTCGGATGAGCAGTTCTTC. This codes for CASSFRLAGSDEQFF.

The chain has TRBV15 and TRBJ2-1; 8 nucleotides match TRBD2. The CDR3 sequence is 15 residues long. The germline V gene encodes CDR1 LNHNV and CDR2 YYDKDF (reference sequence). V lost 3 bases to trimming and J lost 7 bases; unmatched junction nucleotides: 8. CDR3 amino acids: CATSRGLEPANEQFF. CDR3 DNA sequence: TGTGCCACCAGCAGGGGACTAGAGCCTGCAAATGAGCAGTTCTTC.

V and J are TRBV7-2 and TRBJ2-7, with D perhaps TRBD1 or TRBD2 (5 bases each). The germline gives CDR1 SGHTA, CDR2 FQGNSA. The length of the CDR3 is 15 residues. V lost 0 bases and J lost 3, with 12 bases in between. The CDR3 DNA follows: TGTGCCAGCAGCTTAGCTCCGGGACGTAGCTACGAGCAGTACTTC. Translation gives CASSLAPGRSYEQYF. Using reference TRBV7-2 and TRBJ2-7 for the parts outside the CDR3, the full variable domain is GAGVSQSPSNKVTEKGKDVELRCDPISGHTALYWYRQSLGQGLEFLIYFQGNSAPDKSGLPSDRFSAERTGGSVSTLTIQRTQQEDSAVYLCASSLAPGRSYEQYFGPGTRLTVT.

This rearrangement joins TRBV9 to TRBJ2-7; TRBD1 matches 7 bases. The germline CDR1 and CDR2 sequences are SGDLS and YYNGEE. The V gene end was trimmed by 5 bases and the J gene end by 2 bases; junction bases not matched to a gene: 4. This CDR3 has 13 residues. CDR3 in amino acids: CASSRDSTYEQYF. The CDR3 bases are TGTGCCAGCAGTCGGGACAGCACCTACGAGCAGTACTTC.

This chain joins TRBV28 and TRBJ1-1, with D possibly being TRBD1 (5 bases). In germline, CDR1 is MDHEN, CDR2 SYDVKM. The V end was cut by 5 bases, the J end by 1 base, with 14 bases between. This CDR3 region has 15 residues. The CDR3 DNA is TGTGCCAGCAGTACTCATGGGACGGCGAACACTGAAGCTTTCTTT. It translates to CASSTHGTANTEAFF.

This clone was recorded a few times. The chain joins TRBV7-3 to TRBJ1-1; 9 bases are shared with TRBD1. Trimming cost V 5 bases and J 5 bases; bases outside gene matches: 6. CDR1 and CDR2 from the germline V gene are SGHTA and FQGTGA. The CDR3 sequence is 14 residues long. CDR3 DNA sequence: TGTGCCAGCAGCGAAACCGGGACAGGGACTGAAGCTTTCTTT. Translating it yields CASSETGTGTEAFF.

This sequence joins TRBV19 and TRBJ1-1; 8 bases agree with TRBD1. Trimming cost V 5 bases and J 2 bases; bases outside gene matches: 7. The CDR3 extends over 15 amino acids. Germline V gene sequence: CDR1 LNHDA, CDR2 SQIVND (reference sequence). The CDR3 protein is CASSRTGTANTEAFF. The CDR3 coding sequence is TGTGCCAGTAGTCGGACAGGGACAGCTAACACTGAAGCTTTCTTT.

The rearrangement uses TRBV5-1 and TRBJ2-7, with a possible D match to TRBD2 (7 bases). V shed 0 bases and J shed 6 bases, with 13 bases lying between them. CDR1 SGHRS and CDR2 YFSETQ come from the germline V gene. The CDR3 sequence is 14 residues long. CDR3 coding DNA: TGCGCCAGCAGCTTGGGTGGGGGGGGCGTCGAGCAGTACTTC. It yields the protein CASSLGGGGVEQYF. Together with reference TRBV5-1 and TRBJ2-7, the CDR3 gives the full variable domain: KAGVTQTPRYLIKTRGQQVTLSCSPISGHRSVSWYQQTPGQGLQFLFEYFSETQRNKGNFPGRFSGRQFSNSRSEMNVSTLELGDSALYLCASSLGGGGVEQYFGPGTRLTVT.

The V and J genes are TRBV6-5 and TRBJ2-1; 12 nucleotides align to TRBD2. From germline, CDR1 is MNHEY and CDR2 SVGAGI. V lost 7 bases and J lost 7; bases outside the gene matches: 5. There are 14 residues in the CDR3. The CDR3 is CASTSGLAGNEQFF. The CDR3 nucleotides read TGTGCCAGCACTTCTGGACTAGCGGGGAATGAGCAGTTCTTC.

CDR3 DNA: TGTGCCAGCAGCGTGGGGGGAGGGGGACAAGAGACCCAGTACTTC. This gives the protein CASSVGGGGQETQYF. This chain connects TRBV9 to TRBJ2-5; maybe TRBD2 (7 bases). The germline V and J ends were trimmed by 2 bases and 2 bases, with 13 bases remaining between them. CDR3 length: 15 residues. The germline CDR1 and CDR2 sequences are SGDLS and YYNGEE.

The chain uses TRBV11-3 and TRBJ1-4; 9 positions match TRBD1. Germline CDR1 reads SGHNT; CDR2 reads YENEEA. The CDR3 sequence is 15 residues long. Trimming cost V 5 bases and J 5 bases; bases outside gene matches: 6. CDR3 coding DNA: TGTGCCAGCAGCGGTACAGGGGGCGCGAATGAAAAACTGTTTTTT. It codes for CASSGTGGANEKLFF. Full variable domain (missing parts from reference TRBV11-3 and TRBJ1-4): EAGVVQSPRYKIIEKKQPVAFWCNPISGHNTLYWYLQNLGQGPELLIRYENEEAVDDSQLPKDRFSAERLKGVDSTLKIQPAELGDSAVYLCASSGTGGANEKLFFGSGTQLSVL.

The chain couples TRBV20-1 to TRBJ2-1, with 9 bases matching TRBD2. Looked up from germline, CDR1 is DFQATT and CDR2 is SNEGSKA (reference sequence). The V and J ends lost 3 bases and 1 base, in that order; junction bases with no gene match: 16. This CDR3 is 19 amino acids long. The CDR3 bases are TGCAGTGCTAGTAGTTCCCTAGCGGGGTACACCTCTTCCTACAATGAGCAGTTCTTC. This encodes CSASSSLAGYTSSYNEQFF.

Written as DNA, the CDR3 is TGTGCCACCAGCAGCCGGGACAATGAGCAGTTCTTC. This codes for CATSSRDNEQFF. V usage is TRBV15 and J usage is TRBJ2-1; D not resolved. Trimming stripped 3 bases from V and 5 bases from J, with 5 bases between. The V gene's germline CDR1 is LNHNV and CDR2 YYDKDF (reference sequence). The CDR3 has 12 amino acids.

The V and J genes are TRBV5-8 and TRBJ1-5; possible D gene TRBD1, 5 bases. The ends were cut back, 2 bases at V and 1 base at J, with 16 bases in the middle. The V gene's germline CDR1 is SGHTS and CDR2 YDEGEE. This CDR3 contains 17 residues. In DNA form, the CDR3 reads TGTGCCAGCAGCTTCTGGCTGGGGGACTTCAGCAATCAGCCCCAGCATTTT. It is translated as CASSFWLGDFSNQPQHF.

This clone has only a few counts. V is TRBV4-1 and J is TRBJ1-1; D ambiguous. This CDR3 region has 12 residues. In germline, CDR1 is MGHRA, CDR2 YSYEKL. V was cut by 3 bases and J by 1 base, with 3 bases left in between. CDR3 nucleotide sequence: TGCGCCAGCAGCCAGCGGAACACTGAAGCTTTCTTT. Translating gives CASSQRNTEAFF.

V gene TRBV2 combines with J gene TRBJ2-1; D is unresolved. Trimming took off 4 bases at V and 9 bases at J, with 7 bases between the two ends. The CDR3 has 11 amino acids. Germline CDR1 is SNHLY and CDR2 is FYNNEI. As DNA, the CDR3 is TGTGCCAGCAGTGGGGCCGGTGAGCAGTTCTTC. The encoded protein is CASSGAGEQFF.